A selection of T cell receptor beta chains follows, all from one sample in a study of blood T cell repertoires in COVID-19. This table comes from immunoSEQ multiplex PCR, and its TCRdb copy is limited to in-frame clones, with some not included. The sample consists of about 140,000 clones, more than 60% of them appearing once. The sequencing input was peripheral blood. The receptor source for this set is a woman aged 45-60 years with active or convalescent COVID-19. Both conserved end residues are part of each CDR3. The D gene is left open where the match is weak. For some rows the clone size is stated as once, few or many, or as a class when expanded; others skip it.

v_gene	abundance	d_gene	j_gene	CDR3nt	CDR3aa
TRBV11-2	NA	TRBD2	TRBJ2-3	TGTGCCAGCAGCGTAATAGCGGGTGGGGCGGGTAGCACAGATACGCAGTATTTT	CASSVIAGGAGSTDTQYF
TRBV28	NA	TRBD2	TRBJ2-7	TGTGCCAGCAGTTTAGCGGGAGTACCCGAGCAGTACTTC	CASSLAGVPEQYF
TRBV19	few	NA	TRBJ1-3	TGTGCCAGTAGACAGGCCGGCTCTGGAAACACCATATATTTT	CASRQAGSGNTIYF
TRBV23-1	once	NA	TRBJ1-6	TGCGCCAACAAACATTACGATAATTCACCCCTCCACTTT	CANKHYDNSPLHF
TRBV3-1/TRBV3-2	NA	TRBD2	TRBJ2-7	TGTGCCAGCAGCCAATTCTCCGGGAGGGCCAAGTACGAGCAGTACTTC	CASSQFSGRAKYEQYF
TRBV6-2/TRBV6-3	once	TRBD2	TRBJ2-1	TGTGCCAGCAGTGCCTGGACTAGCGGGGGGTACAATGAGCAGTTCTTC	CASSAWTSGGYNEQFF
TRBV11-1	NA	TRBD1	TRBJ1-6	TGTGCCAGCAGCTTAGCGCGGGGGACAGGGGTTCTCCACTTT	CASSLARGTGVLHF
TRBV5-1	NA	NA	TRBJ2-7	TGCGCCAGCAGCTTGGGAGACTACGAGCAGTACTTC	CASSLGDYEQYF
TRBV7-2	NA	NA	TRBJ1-1	TGTGCCAGCAGCTTAGGAGGCCAGGGCATGAACACTGAAGCTTTCTTT	CASSLGGQGMNTEAFF
TRBV5-1	few	NA	TRBJ2-5	TGCGCCAGCAGCTTGGTGTTAGACCAAGAGACCCAGTACTTC	CASSLVLDQETQYF
TRBV24-1	NA	NA	TRBJ1-5	TGTGCCACCAGTGCGCGGGGTATGGGGGTCAATCAGCCCCAGCATTTT	CATSARGMGVNQPQHF
TRBV25-1	NA	NA	TRBJ1-1	TGTGCCAGCAGCCCGCCCCTAGGGGCGAACACTGAAGCTTTCTTT	CASSPPLGANTEAFF
TRBV16	NA	TRBD1	TRBJ1-3	TGTGCCAGCAGCCAATCCGGGACAGGGCACTCTGGAAACACCATATATTTT	CASSQSGTGHSGNTIYF
TRBV7-9	NA	NA	TRBJ2-5	TGTGCCAGCAGCTTGGGGCAAACGGCAGGGTTGGAGACCCAGTACTTC	CASSLGQTAGLETQYF
TRBV27	NA	NA	TRBJ1-1	TGTGCCAGCAGTTTAAAACTCCGGGGGAACACTGAAGCTTTCTTT	CASSLKLRGNTEAFF
TRBV6-6	few	TRBD1	TRBJ1-2	TGTGCCAGCACTCTCGGACAGGGGGGTTTCTATGGCTACACCTTC	CASTLGQGGFYGYTF
TRBV5-1	NA	TRBD1	TRBJ1-1	TGCGCCAGCAGAACCGGACAGGGAGGGGGTTGGATCACTGAAGCTTTCTTT	CASRTGQGGGWITEAFF
TRBV4-3	NA	NA	TRBJ1-5	TGCGCCAGCAGCCAAGATTGGAAAGGTTATCAGGAAGGACCCCAGCATTTT	CASSQDWKGYQEGPQHF
TRBV7-8	NA	NA	TRBJ2-3	TGTGCCATAGTGGGGGCGGGAGTATATTCAGATACGCAGTATTTT	CAIVGAGVYSDTQYF
TRBV6-2/TRBV6-3	NA	NA	TRBJ2-1	TGTGCCAGCAGCCTCATAGGGGACAACTCCTACAATGAGCAGTTCTTC	CASSLIGDNSYNEQFF
TRBV19	NA	TRBD1	TRBJ2-3	TGTGCCAGTACTCCCACCGGGACAGGGGGCACAGATACGCAGTATTTT	CASTPTGTGGTDTQYF
TRBV19	NA	TRBD1	TRBJ2-2	TGTGCCAGCTCCGGGACAGGGAGTACCGGGGAGCTGTTTTTT	CASSGTGSTGELFF
TRBV5-4	NA	TRBD2	TRBJ2-1	TGTGCCAGCAGCTTGGCCGGGGGACTAGGCTCGAACAATGAGCAGTTCTTC	CASSLAGGLGSNNEQFF
TRBV19	NA	TRBD1	TRBJ1-2	TGTGCCAGTAAGGGACAGGGGGACCATGGCTACACCTTC	CASKGQGDHGYTF
TRBV30	NA	NA	TRBJ1-2	TGTGCCTGGAGGGGTGTGGGGGCGGACTATGGCTACACCTTC	CAWRGVGADYGYTF
TRBV30	few	TRBD2	TRBJ2-1	TGTGCCTGGAGTGTACGGGGGGATGAGCAGTTCTTC	CAWSVRGDEQFF
TRBV19	NA	NA	TRBJ2-5	TGTGCCAGTAGCCTCGGAGGGCGGGAGACCCAGTACTTC	CASSLGGRETQYF
TRBV4-3	NA	TRBD2	TRBJ2-2	TGCGCCAGCAGCCAAGATTTTGCTAGCGGGAGACCCGGGGAGCTGTTTTTT	CASSQDFASGRPGELFF
TRBV5-1	NA	NA	TRBJ2-5	TGCGCCAGCAGCTTGGACGGACAGTTGGAGGAGACCCAGTACTTC	CASSLDGQLEETQYF
TRBV10-3	NA	NA	TRBJ1-1	TGTGCCATACAACTAACGGTGAACACTGAAGCTTTCTTT	CAIQLTVNTEAFF
TRBV7-2	NA	TRBD2	TRBJ2-3	TGTGCCAGCAGCTTGGGACTAGCGGCCTACACAGATACGCAGTATTTT	CASSLGLAAYTDTQYF
TRBV7-8	few	TRBD1	TRBJ2-2	TGTGCCAGCAGCTCAACAGGGGGCAACACCGGGGAGCTGTTTTTT	CASSSTGGNTGELFF
TRBV19	NA	NA	TRBJ1-4	TGTGCCAGTAGTTTCGGGACTCCTAATGAAAAACTGTTTTTT	CASSFGTPNEKLFF
TRBV11-2	NA	TRBD1	TRBJ2-2	TGTGCCAGCAGCTTAGGTGTTGGGACAGCGAACACCGGGGAGCTGTTTTTT	CASSLGVGTANTGELFF
TRBV7-2	NA	TRBD1	TRBJ1-5	TGTGCCAGCAGCTTAGTTGGGACAGGGGGCATAAAGGGCAATCAGCCCCAGCATTTT	CASSLVGTGGIKGNQPQHF
TRBV5-1	NA	TRBD1	TRBJ1-1	TGCGCCAGCAGCTTGGGCTACAGGGGAATGAACACTGAAGCTTTCTTT	CASSLGYRGMNTEAFF